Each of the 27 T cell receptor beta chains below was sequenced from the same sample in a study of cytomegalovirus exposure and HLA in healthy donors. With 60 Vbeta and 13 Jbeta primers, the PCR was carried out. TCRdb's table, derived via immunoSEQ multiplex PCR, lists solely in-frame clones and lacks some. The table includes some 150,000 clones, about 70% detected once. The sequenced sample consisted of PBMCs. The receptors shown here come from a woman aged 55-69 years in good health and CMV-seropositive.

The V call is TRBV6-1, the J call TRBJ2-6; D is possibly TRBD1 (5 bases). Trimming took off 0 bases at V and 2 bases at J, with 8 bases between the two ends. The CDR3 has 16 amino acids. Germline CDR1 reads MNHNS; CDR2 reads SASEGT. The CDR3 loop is CASSEALGAGANVLTF. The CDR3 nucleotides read TGTGCCAGCAGTGAAGCGCTAGGGGCTGGGGCCAACGTCCTGACTTTC.

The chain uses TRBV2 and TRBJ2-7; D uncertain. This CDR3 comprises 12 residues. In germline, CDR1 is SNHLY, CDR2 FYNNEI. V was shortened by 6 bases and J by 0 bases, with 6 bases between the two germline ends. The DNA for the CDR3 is TGTGCCAGCAGCTGGAGCTCCTACGAGCAGTACTTC. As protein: CASSWSSYEQYF.

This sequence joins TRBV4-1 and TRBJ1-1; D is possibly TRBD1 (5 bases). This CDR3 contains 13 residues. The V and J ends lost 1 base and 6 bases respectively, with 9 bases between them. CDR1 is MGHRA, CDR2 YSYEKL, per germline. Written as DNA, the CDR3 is TGCGCCAGCAGCCAAGCGGGGGAGGCTGAAGCTTTCTTT. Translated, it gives CASSQAGEAEAFF.

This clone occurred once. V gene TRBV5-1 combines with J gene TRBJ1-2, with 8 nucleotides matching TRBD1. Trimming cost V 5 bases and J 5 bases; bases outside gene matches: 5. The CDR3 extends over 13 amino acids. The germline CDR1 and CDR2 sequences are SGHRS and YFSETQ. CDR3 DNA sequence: TGCGCCAGCAGGGTGACAGGGGAGTATGGCTACACCTTC. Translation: CASRVTGEYGYTF.

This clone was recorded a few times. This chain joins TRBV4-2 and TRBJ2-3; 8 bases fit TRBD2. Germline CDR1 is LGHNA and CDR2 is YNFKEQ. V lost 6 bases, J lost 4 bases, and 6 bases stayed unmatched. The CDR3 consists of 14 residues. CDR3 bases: TGTGCCAGCAGTCCATCGACTAGCGCAGATACGCAGTATTTT. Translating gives CASSPSTSADTQYF.

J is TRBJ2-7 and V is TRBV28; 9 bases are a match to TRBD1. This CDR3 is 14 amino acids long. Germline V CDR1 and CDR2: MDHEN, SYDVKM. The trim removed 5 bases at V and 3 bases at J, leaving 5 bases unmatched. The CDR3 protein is CASSPGTGNYEQYF. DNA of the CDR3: TGTGCCAGCAGTCCCGGGACAGGGAACTACGAGCAGTACTTC.

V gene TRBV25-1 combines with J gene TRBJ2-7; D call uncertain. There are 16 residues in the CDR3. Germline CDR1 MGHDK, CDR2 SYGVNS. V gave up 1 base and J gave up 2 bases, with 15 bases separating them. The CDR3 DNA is TGTGCCAGCAGTGAATGGGTGGAGTACGTGCCCTACGAGCAGTACTTC. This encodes CASSEWVEYVPYEQYF.

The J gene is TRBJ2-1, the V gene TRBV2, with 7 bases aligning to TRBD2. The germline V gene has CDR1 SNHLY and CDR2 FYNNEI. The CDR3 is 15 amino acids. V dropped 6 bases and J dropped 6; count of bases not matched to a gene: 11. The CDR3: CASSQAGPISNEQFF. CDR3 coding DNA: TGTGCCAGCAGCCAAGCGGGACCCATAAGCAATGAGCAGTTCTTC.

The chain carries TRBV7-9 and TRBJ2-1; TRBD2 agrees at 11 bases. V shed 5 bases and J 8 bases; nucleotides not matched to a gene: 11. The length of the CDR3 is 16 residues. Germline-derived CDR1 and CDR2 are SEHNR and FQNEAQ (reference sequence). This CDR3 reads CASSPIAGGPRDEQFF. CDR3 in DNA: TGTGCCAGCAGCCCCATAGCGGGAGGGCCTAGGGATGAGCAGTTCTTC.

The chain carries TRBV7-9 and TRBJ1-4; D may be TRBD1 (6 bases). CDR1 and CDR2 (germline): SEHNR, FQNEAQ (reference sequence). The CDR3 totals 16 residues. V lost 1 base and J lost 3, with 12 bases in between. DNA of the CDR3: TGTGCCAGCAGCTTAGTTGGCAGGGGACCTAATGAAAAACTGTTTTTT. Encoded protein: CASSLVGRGPNEKLFF.

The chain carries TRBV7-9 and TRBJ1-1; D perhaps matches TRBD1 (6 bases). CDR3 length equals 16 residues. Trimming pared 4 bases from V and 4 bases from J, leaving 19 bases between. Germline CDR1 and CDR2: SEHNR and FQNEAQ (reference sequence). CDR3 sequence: CASSSDLGGWGTEAFF. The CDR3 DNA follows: TGTGCCAGCAGCTCCGATCTAGGGGGTTGGGGCACTGAAGCTTTCTTT.

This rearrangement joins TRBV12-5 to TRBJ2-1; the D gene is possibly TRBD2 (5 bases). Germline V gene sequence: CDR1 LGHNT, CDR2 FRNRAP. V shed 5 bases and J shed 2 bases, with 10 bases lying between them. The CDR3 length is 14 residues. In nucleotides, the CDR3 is TGTGCTAGTGGTCCGGACGGGACCTACAATGAGCAGTTCTTC. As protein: CASGPDGTYNEQFF.

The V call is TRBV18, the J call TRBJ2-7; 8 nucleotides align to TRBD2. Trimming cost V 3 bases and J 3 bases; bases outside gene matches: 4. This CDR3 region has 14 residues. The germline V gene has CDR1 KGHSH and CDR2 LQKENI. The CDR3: CASSPETSVYEQYF. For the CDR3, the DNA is TGTGCCAGCTCACCGGAGACTAGCGTCTACGAGCAGTACTTC. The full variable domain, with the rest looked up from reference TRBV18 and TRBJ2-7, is NAGVMQNPRHLVRRRGQEARLRCSPMKGHSHVYWYRQLPEEGLKFMVYLQKENIIDESGMPKERFSAEFPKEGPSILRIQQVVRGDSAAYFCASSPETSVYEQYFGPGTRLTVT.

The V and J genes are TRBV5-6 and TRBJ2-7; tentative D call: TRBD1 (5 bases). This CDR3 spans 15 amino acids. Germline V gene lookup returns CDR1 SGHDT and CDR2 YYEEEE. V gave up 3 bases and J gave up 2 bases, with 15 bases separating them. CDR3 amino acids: CASSSGSGAPYEQYF. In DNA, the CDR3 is TGTGCCAGCAGCTCAGGGTCGGGTGCCCCCTACGAGCAGTACTTC.

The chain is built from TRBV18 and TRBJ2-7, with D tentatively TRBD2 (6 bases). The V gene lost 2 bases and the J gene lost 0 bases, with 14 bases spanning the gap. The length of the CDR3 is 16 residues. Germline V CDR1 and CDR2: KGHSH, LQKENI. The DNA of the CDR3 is TGTGCCAGCTCACCAGGGGCCGGGAGCAACTCCTACGAGCAGTACTTC. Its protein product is CASSPGAGSNSYEQYF.

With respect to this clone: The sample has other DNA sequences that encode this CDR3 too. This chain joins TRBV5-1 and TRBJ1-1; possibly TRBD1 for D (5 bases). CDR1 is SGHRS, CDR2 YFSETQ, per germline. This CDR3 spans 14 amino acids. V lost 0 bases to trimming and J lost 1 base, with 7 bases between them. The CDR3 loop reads CASSLGQTNTEAFF. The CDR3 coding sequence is TGCGCCAGCAGCTTGGGACAGACGAACACTGAAGCTTTCTTT.

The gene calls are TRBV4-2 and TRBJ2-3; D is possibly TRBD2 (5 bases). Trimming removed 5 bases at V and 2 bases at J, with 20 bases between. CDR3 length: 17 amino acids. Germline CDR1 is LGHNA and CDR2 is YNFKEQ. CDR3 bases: TGTGCCAGCAGCTCTCTGGTCCAGCGGAGTACCACAGATACGCAGTATTTT. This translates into CASSSLVQRSTTDTQYF.

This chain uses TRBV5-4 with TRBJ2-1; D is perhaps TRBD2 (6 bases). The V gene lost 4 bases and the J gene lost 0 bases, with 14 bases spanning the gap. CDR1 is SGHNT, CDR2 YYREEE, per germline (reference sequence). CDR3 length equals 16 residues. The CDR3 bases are TGTGCCAGCAGCAAAGGGACGGGAGCCTCCTACAATGAGCAGTTCTTC. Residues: CASSKGTGASYNEQFF.

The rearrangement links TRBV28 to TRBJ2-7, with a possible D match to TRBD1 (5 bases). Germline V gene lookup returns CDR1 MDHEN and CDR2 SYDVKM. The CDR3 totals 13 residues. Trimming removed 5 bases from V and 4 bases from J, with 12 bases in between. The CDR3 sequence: CASSPTVRYEQYF. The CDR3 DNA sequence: TGTGCCAGCAGTCCGACAGTGCGGTACGAGCAGTACTTC.

The CDR3 is CASSEVGVNTEAFF. CDR3 coding DNA: TGTGCCAGCAGTGAGGTCGGAGTGAACACTGAAGCTTTCTTT. The J gene is TRBJ1-1, the V gene TRBV2; D gene uncertain. Deletions cut 3 bases from V and 0 bases from J, with 8 bases between. CDR3 length: 14 residues. CDR1 and CDR2 (germline): SNHLY, FYNNEI.

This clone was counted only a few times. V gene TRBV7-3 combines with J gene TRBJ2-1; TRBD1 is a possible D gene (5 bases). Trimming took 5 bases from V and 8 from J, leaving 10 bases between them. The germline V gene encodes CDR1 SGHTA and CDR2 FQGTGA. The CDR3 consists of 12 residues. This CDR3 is CASSRQSDEQFF. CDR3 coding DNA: TGTGCCAGCAGCCGACAGTCCGATGAGCAGTTCTTC.

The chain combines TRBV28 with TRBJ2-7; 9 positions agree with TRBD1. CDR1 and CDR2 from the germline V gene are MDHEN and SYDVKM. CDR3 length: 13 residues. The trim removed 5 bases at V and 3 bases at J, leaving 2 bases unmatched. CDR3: CASSTGQGYEQYF. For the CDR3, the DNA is TGTGCCAGCAGTACGGGACAGGGCTACGAGCAGTACTTC. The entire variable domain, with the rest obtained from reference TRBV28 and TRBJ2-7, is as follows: DVKVTQSSRYLVKRTGEKVFLECVQDMDHENMFWYRQDPGLGLRLIYFSYDVKMKEKGDIPEGYSVSREKKERFSLILESASTNQTSMYLCASSTGQGYEQYFGPGTRLTVT.

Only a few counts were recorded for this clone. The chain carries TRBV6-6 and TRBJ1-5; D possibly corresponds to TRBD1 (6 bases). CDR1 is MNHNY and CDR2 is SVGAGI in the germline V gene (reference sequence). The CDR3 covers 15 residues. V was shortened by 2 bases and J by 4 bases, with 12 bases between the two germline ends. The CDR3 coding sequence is TGTGCCAGCAGTTACGAAGGGGGAGAAAATCAGCCCCAGCATTTT. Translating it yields CASSYEGGENQPQHF.

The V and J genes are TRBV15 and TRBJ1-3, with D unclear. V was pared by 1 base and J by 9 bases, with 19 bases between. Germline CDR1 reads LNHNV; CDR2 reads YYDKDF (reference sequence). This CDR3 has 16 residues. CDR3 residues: CATSRGDSLSRSTIYF. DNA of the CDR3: TGTGCCACCAGCAGAGGTGACTCCCTGTCTCGGAGCACCATATATTTT.

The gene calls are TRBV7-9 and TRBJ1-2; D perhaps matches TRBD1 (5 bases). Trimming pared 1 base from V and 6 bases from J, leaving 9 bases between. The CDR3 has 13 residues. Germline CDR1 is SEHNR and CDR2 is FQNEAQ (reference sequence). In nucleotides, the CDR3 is TGTGCCAGCAGCTTAGAACAGGCGGATGGCTACACCTTC. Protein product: CASSLEQADGYTF.

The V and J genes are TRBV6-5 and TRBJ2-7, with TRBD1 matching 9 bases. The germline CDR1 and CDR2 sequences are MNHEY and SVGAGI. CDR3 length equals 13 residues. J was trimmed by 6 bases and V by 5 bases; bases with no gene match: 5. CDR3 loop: CASSRTGEGEQYF. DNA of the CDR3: TGTGCCAGCAGTAGGACAGGGGAGGGCGAGCAGTACTTC.

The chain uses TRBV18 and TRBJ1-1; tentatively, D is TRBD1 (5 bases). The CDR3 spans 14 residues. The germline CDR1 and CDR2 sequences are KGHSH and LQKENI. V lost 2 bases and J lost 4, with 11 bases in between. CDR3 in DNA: TGTGCCAGCTCACCAGGGGGGGGTGGCACTGAAGCTTTCTTT. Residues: CASSPGGGGTEAFF.